What follows are 20 T cell receptor beta chains derived from one specimen sequenced in a study of shared clonotypes between healthy human individuals. Assay: immunoSEQ multiplex PCR; the TCRdb copy retains only in-frame clones and omits some. The repertoire holds millions of clones, with 90% to 95% as singletons. Sample: naive CD4+ T cells sorted from blood. The subset is: CD45RA+ positively selected. The receptor set was obtained from a man younger than 30 in good health.

This clone was detected a few times. A much larger clone differs by one base, so this may be a read error. This sequence joins TRBV20-1 and TRBJ1-1, with 9 positions matching TRBD1. CDR1 and CDR2 (germline): DFQATT, SNEGSKA (reference sequence). The CDR3 sequence is 9 residues long. The chain's CDR3 is CSARTGDNF. CDR3 sequence (DNA): TGCAGTGCAAGGACAGGGGACAACTTT.

Comments on this clone: Other DNA variants within this sample encode the same CDR3. J is TRBJ1-2 and V is TRBV28; D may be TRBD1 (6 bases). V was pared by 2 bases and J by 1 base, with 8 bases between. The CDR3 is made up of 14 amino acids. Germline V gene data show CDR1 as MDHEN and CDR2 as SYDVKM. In DNA form, the CDR3 reads TGTGCCAGCAGTTTAGGACAGATTAACTATGGCTACACCTTC. Residues: CASSLGQINYGYTF.

The V and J genes are TRBV6-1 and TRBJ2-1; D is possibly TRBD1 (5 bases). Germline assignment: CDR1 MNHNS and CDR2 SASEGT. The length of the CDR3 is 15 residues. Deletions cut 8 bases from V and 0 bases from J, with 14 bases between. Here the CDR3 DNA reads TGTGCCAGCCTGACAGCCCCGAGCTCCTACAATGAGCAGTTCTTC. Translating gives CASLTAPSSYNEQFF.

The chain uses TRBV6-5 and TRBJ1-6, with D unresolved. The CDR3 has 14 amino acids. The ends were cut back, 0 bases at V and 14 bases at J, with 14 bases in the middle. Germline-derived CDR1 and CDR2 are MNHEY and SVGAGI. CDR3 region: CASSYSQLRGSLHF. The CDR3 nucleotides are TGTGCCAGCAGTTACTCTCAACTACGAGGGTCCCTCCACTTT.

The chain employs TRBV4-1 and TRBJ2-3, with TRBD1 matching 9 bases. V shed 3 bases, J shed 5 bases, and the junction held 6 bases outside the gene matches. The germline V gene encodes CDR1 MGHRA and CDR2 YSYEKL. The CDR3 spans 15 residues. CDR3 region: CASSHLTGGRDTQYF. The CDR3 DNA follows: TGCGCCAGCAGCCACCTGACAGGGGGAAGAGATACGCAGTATTTT.

As to this clone: The junction shows a germline mismatch at one end, possibly a read error. The chain is built from TRBV5-1 and TRBJ2-3, with 15 positions matching TRBD2. The CDR3 is made up of 19 amino acids. Germline lookup yields CDR1 SGHRS and CDR2 YFSETQ. This CDR3 is CVSSLGTSGGPSSTDTQYF. The CDR3 region has the DNA TGCGTCAGCAGCCTAGGGACTAGCGGGGGGCCATCTAGCACAGATACGCAGTATTTT. Variable domain in full (rest from reference TRBV5-1 and TRBJ2-3): KAGVTQTPRYLIKTRGQQVTLSCSPISGHRSVSWYQQTPGQGLQFLFEYFSETQRNKGNFPGRFSGRQFSNSRSEMNVSTLELGDSALYLCVSSLGTSGGPSSTDTQYFGPGTRLTVL.

About this clone: Other DNA variants within this sample encode the same CDR3. In DNA form, the CDR3 reads TGTGCCAGCTCACCATGGCAGGGCTACGAGCAGTACTTC. This sequence encodes CASSPWQGYEQYF. V usage is TRBV18 and J usage is TRBJ2-7, with D possibly being TRBD1 (5 bases). V gave up 2 bases and J gave up 3 bases, with 8 bases separating them. CDR3 size: 13 residues. From germline, CDR1 is KGHSH and CDR2 LQKENI.

The rearrangement uses TRBV13 and TRBJ1-1; 7 bases match TRBD1. The V and J ends lost 3 bases and 3 bases, in that order; junction bases with no gene match: 4. Per germline, CDR1 PRHDT and CDR2 FYEKMQ (reference sequence). This CDR3 comprises 14 residues. The CDR3 sequence: CASSFRQGDTEAFF. CDR3 DNA sequence: TGTGCCAGCAGCTTTCGACAGGGCGACACTGAAGCTTTCTTT.

For the CDR3, the DNA is TGCGCCAGCAGCCAAGATTCAGGGGGAACCTACAATGAGCAGTTCTTC. The encoded protein is CASSQDSGGTYNEQFF. The gene calls are TRBV4-3 and TRBJ2-1; TRBD1 matches at 7 bases. Per germline, CDR1 LGHNA and CDR2 YSLEER. CDR3 length equals 16 residues. V shed 0 bases and J 2 bases; nucleotides not matched to a gene: 4.

Comments on this clone: The sample has other DNA sequences that encode this CDR3 too. The chain recombines TRBV7-2 with TRBJ1-2, with unresolved D. Germline CDR1 SGHTA, CDR2 FQGNSA. There are 13 residues in the CDR3. Trimming cost V 5 bases and J 4 bases, with 11 bases left between them. The CDR3 sequence: CASSPTGGYGYTF. The CDR3 nucleotides read TGTGCCAGCAGCCCGACGGGTGGCTATGGCTACACCTTC.

This sequence joins TRBV4-1 and TRBJ1-3; the D gene is possibly TRBD1 (5 bases). The germline V gene encodes CDR1 MGHRA and CDR2 YSYEKL. V was shortened by 0 bases and J by 2 bases, with 11 bases between the two germline ends. The CDR3 is 16 residues long. The CDR3 DNA sequence: TGCGCCAGCAGCCAAGAGTTCAGGGCTACTGGAAACACCATATATTTT. Amino acid sequence: CASSQEFRATGNTIYF.

This rearrangement joins TRBV19 to TRBJ1-1, with D possibly being TRBD1 (6 bases). The germline V and J ends were trimmed by 7 bases and 6 bases, with 18 bases remaining between them. The CDR3 totals 14 residues. The germline gives CDR1 LNHDA, CDR2 SQIVND (reference sequence). The CDR3 loop reads CASTLGQGLAEAFF. CDR3 nucleotides: TGTGCCAGTACCTTGGGGCAGGGGTTAGCTGAAGCTTTCTTT.

This clone was seen only once. The chain has TRBV9 and TRBJ2-2; 7 bases align to TRBD2. The CDR3 length is 16 residues. Germline loops: CDR1 SGDLS, CDR2 YYNGEE. Trimming took 0 bases from V and 3 from J; bases not matched to a gene: 5. DNA of the CDR3: TGTGCCAGCAGCGTAGGGGCGGGAGTGTACACCGGGGAGCTGTTTTTT. Encoded protein: CASSVGAGVYTGELFF.

The chain uses TRBV28 and TRBJ2-7; the D is unclear. Germline CDR1 reads MDHEN; CDR2 reads SYDVKM. Trimming removed 5 bases at V and 5 bases at J, with 10 bases between. The CDR3 runs to 12 residues. CDR3 sequence reads: CASSLGWNEQYF. The CDR3, as DNA: TGTGCCAGCAGTCTGGGGTGGAACGAGCAGTACTTC.

The chain employs TRBV2 and TRBJ2-5, with D maybe TRBD2 (6 bases). CDR3 length: 14 amino acids. The germline V and J ends were trimmed by 6 bases and 5 bases, with 16 bases remaining between them. Germline assignment: CDR1 SNHLY and CDR2 FYNNEI. CDR3 loop: CASREASVGETQYF. In DNA form, the CDR3 reads TGTGCCAGCAGGGAGGCTAGCGTGGGCGAGACCCAGTACTTC.

The sample holds one count of this clone. The chain employs TRBV7-2 and TRBJ2-7; a weak D match, TRBD2 (6 bases). This CDR3 is 14 amino acids long. The germline CDR1 and CDR2 sequences are SGHTA and FQGNSA. Trimming took 5 bases from V and 3 from J, leaving 14 bases between them. This chain's CDR3 is CASSPPWRVYEQYF. CDR3 bases: TGTGCCAGCAGCCCCCCATGGAGGGTCTACGAGCAGTACTTC.

V and J are TRBV5-1 and TRBJ2-7, with 9 bases lining up with TRBD1. This CDR3 has 16 amino acids. Germline trimming cut 2 bases from V and 3 bases from J; bases unmatched to any gene: 9. Germline V lookup: CDR1 SGHRS, CDR2 YFSETQ. CDR3 coding DNA: TGCGCCAGCAGCTTTAGTCCCGGACAGGGGTACTACGAGCAGTACTTC. The encoded protein is CASSFSPGQGYYEQYF.

The chain uses TRBV6-5 and TRBJ1-1, with TRBD1 identical over 9 bases. The CDR3 contains 16 residues. Per germline, CDR1 MNHEY and CDR2 SVGAGI. V trimming: 2 bases; J trimming: 1 base; junction bases outside the gene matches: 5. CDR3 residues: CASSYGTGRRNTEAFF. CDR3 nucleotide sequence: TGTGCCAGCAGTTACGGGACAGGGCGGCGGAACACTGAAGCTTTCTTT.

The J gene is TRBJ1-1, the V gene TRBV7-9, with a weak D call TRBD1 (6 bases). Germline CDR1 and CDR2: SEHNR and FQNEAQ (reference sequence). This CDR3 is built from 14 residues. Trimming cost V 3 bases and J 7 bases, with 15 bases left between them. CDR3 protein: CASSFAGASFEAFF. In DNA form, the CDR3 reads TGTGCCAGCAGCTTCGCAGGGGCTTCGTTTGAAGCTTTCTTT.

The CDR3 DNA follows: TGTGCCAGCAGCTCTAGAGTCGCCAATGAGCAGTTCTTC. Protein sequence: CASSSRVANEQFF. The J gene is TRBJ2-1, the V gene TRBV5-4, with no clear D. CDR3 size: 13 residues. The V end was cut by 3 bases, the J end by 6 bases, with 10 bases between. In germline, CDR1 is SGHNT, CDR2 YYREEE (reference sequence).